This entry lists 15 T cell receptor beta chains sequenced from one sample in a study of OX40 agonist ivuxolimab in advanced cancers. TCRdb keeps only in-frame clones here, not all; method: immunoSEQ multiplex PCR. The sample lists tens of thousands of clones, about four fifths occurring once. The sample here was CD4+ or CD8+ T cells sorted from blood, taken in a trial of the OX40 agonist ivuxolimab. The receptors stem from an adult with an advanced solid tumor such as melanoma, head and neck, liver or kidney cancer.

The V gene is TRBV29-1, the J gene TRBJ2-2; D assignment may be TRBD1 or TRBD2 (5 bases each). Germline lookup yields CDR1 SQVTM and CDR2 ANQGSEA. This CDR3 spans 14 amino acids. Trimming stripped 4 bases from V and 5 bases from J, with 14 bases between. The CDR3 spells CSVAGPLSTGELFF. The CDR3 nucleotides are TGCAGCGTTGCGGGACCGTTAAGTACCGGGGAGCTGTTTTTT.

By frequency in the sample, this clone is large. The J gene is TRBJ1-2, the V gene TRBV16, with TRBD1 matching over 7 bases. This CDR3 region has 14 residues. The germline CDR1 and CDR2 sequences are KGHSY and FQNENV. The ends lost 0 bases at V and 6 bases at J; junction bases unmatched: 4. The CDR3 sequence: CASSQSVTGNGYTF. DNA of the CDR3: TGTGCCAGCAGCCAATCGGTGACAGGGAATGGCTACACCTTC.

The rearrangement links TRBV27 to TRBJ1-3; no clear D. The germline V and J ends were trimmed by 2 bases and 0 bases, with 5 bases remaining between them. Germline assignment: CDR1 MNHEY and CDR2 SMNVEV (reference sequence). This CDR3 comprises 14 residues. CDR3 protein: CASSLGVSGNTIYF. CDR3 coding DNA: TGTGCCAGCAGTTTAGGGGTCTCTGGAAACACCATATATTTT.

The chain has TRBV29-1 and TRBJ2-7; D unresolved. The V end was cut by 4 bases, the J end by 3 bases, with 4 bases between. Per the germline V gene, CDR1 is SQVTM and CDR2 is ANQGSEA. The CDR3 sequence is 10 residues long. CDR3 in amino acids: CSVVGYEQYF. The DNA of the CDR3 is TGCAGCGTTGTCGGCTACGAGCAGTACTTC.

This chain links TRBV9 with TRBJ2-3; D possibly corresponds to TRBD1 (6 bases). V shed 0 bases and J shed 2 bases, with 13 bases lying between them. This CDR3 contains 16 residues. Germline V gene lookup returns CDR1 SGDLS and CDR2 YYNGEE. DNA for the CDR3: TGTGCCAGCAGCGTAGAGACGGGACAATTCACAGATACGCAGTATTTT. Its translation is CASSVETGQFTDTQYF.

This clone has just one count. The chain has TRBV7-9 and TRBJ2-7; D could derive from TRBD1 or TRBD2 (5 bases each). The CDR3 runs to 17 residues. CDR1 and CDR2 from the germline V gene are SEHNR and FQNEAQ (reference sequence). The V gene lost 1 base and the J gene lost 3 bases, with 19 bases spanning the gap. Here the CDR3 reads CASSLGGSGPLSYEQYF. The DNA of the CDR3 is TGTGCCAGCAGCTTAGGTGGCTCGGGGCCCCTTAGCTACGAGCAGTACTTC.

The CDR3 spells CASSDKTGVYTYNSPLHF. Here the CDR3 DNA reads TGTGCCAGCAGTGATAAGACGGGCGTATACACCTATAATTCACCCCTCCACTTT. J is TRBJ1-6 and V is TRBV25-1; D is uncertain. Per germline, CDR1 MGHDK and CDR2 SYGVNS. Trimming stripped 3 bases from V and 2 bases from J, with 17 bases between. The CDR3 is made up of 18 amino acids.

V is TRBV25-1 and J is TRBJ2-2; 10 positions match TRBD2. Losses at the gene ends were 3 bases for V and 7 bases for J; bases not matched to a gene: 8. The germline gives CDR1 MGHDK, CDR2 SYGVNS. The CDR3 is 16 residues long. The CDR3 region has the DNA TGTGCCAGCAGTGAGCTAGCGGGAGTAAAAGTCGGGGAGCTGTTTTTT. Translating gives CASSELAGVKVGELFF.

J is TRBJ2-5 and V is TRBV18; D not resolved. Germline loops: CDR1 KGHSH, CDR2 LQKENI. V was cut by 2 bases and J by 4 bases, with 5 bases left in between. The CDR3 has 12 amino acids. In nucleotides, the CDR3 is TGTGCCAGCTCACCAGTCGGAGAGACCCAGTACTTC. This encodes CASSPVGETQYF.

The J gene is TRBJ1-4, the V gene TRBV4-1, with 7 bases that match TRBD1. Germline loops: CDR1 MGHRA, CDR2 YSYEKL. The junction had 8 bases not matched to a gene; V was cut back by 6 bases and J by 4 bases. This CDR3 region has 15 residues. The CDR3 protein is CASRHRDSLNEKLFF. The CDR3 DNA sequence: TGCGCCAGCAGACACCGGGACAGCCTTAATGAAAAACTGTTTTTT.

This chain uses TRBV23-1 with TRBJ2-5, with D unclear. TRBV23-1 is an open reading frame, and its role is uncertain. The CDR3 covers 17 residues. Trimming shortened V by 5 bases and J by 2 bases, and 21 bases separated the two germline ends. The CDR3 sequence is CASSAPSWGSGQETQYF. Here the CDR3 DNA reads TGCGCCAGCAGTGCCCCATCGTGGGGTTCTGGTCAAGAGACCCAGTACTTC.

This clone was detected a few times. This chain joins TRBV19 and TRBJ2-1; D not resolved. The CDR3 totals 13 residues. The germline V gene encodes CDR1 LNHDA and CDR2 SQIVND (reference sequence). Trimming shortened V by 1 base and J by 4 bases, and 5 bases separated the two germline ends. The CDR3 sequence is CASSIVLYNEQFF. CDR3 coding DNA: TGTGCCAGTAGTATAGTACTGTACAATGAGCAGTTCTTC. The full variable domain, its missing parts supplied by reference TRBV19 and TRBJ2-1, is DGGITQSPKYLFRKEGQNVTLSCEQNLNHDAMYWYRQDPGQGLRLIYYSQIVNDFQKGDIAEGYSVSREKKESFPLTVTSAQKNPTAFYLCASSIVLYNEQFFGPGTRLTVL.

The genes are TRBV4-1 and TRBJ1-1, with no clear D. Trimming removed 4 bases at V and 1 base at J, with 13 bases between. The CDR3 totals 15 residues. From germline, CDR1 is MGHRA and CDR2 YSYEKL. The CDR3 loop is CASSRVETENTEAFF. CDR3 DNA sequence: TGCGCCAGCAGCCGCGTCGAGACGGAGAACACTGAAGCTTTCTTT.

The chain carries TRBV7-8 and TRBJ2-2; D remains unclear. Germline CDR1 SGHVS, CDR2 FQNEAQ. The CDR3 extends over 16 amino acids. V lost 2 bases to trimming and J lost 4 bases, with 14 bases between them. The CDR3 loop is CASSLMWGGITGELFF. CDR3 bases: TGTGCCAGCAGCTTAATGTGGGGTGGAATCACCGGGGAGCTGTTTTTT.

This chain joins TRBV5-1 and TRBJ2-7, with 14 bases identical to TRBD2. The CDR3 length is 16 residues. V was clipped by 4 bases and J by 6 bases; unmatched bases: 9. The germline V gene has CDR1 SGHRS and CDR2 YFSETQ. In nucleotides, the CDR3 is TGCGCCAGCAGCCCAACCGGGACTAGCGGGAGAGCCGAGCAGTACTTC. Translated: CASSPTGTSGRAEQYF. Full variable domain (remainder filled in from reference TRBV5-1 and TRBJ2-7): KAGVTQTPRYLIKTRGQQVTLSCSPISGHRSVSWYQQTPGQGLQFLFEYFSETQRNKGNFPGRFSGRQFSNSRSEMNVSTLELGDSALYLCASSPTGTSGRAEQYFGPGTRLTVT.